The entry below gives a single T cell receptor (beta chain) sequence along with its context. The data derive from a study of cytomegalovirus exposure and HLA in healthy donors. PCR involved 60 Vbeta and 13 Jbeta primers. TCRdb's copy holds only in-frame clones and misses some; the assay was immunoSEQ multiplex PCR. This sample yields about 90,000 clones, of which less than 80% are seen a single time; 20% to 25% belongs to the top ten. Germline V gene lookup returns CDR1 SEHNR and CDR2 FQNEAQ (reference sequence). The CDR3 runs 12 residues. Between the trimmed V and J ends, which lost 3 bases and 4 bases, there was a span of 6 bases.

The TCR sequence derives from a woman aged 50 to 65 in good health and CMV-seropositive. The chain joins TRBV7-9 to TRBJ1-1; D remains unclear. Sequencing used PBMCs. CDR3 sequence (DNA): TGTGCCAGCAGCTTCCCTCTCACTGAAGCTTTCTTT. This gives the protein CASSFPLTEAFF.